This T cell receptor beta chain was sequenced for a study of CD8+CD57+ T cells in acquired aplastic anemia. Sequencing involved patients with CD8+CD57+ cell expansion previously shown by flow cytometry. The ends were cut back, 6 bases at V and 4 bases at J, with 19 bases in the middle. The CDR3 runs to 15 residues. Germline V gene lookup returns CDR1 SNHLY and CDR2 FYNNEI. For CDR3 and TCR beta VDJ profiling, genomic DNA was the template used. TCRdb re-called the reads with MiXCR, one entry per CDR3 protein. The sample carries about 40,000 distinct CDR3 sequences, 63% recorded once. This chain links TRBV2 with TRBJ2-7; no firm D call. Sequenced sample: sorted CD4+, CD8+, or CD8+CD57+ T cells (not recorded which) from PBMCs. This TCR came from a human donor with aplastic anemia. Written as DNA, the CDR3 is TGTGCCAGCAGCCAAGATGCGCAGACGCTTTACGAGCAGTACTTC. Its protein is CASSQDAQTLYEQYF.